This T cell receptor (beta chain) was captured in a study of T-cell memory formation after mild COVID-19. Whole-study findings and limits: Cross-reactive memory seemingly joined, as some responding clones were found in pre-infection memory. Clones that contracted from day 15 to 85 were balanced CD4/CD8, while later expanders leaned CD4+.

After 5'RACE with constant-segment primers, TCR alpha and TCR beta cDNA libraries carrying sample barcodes and UMIs were obtained. TCRdb called the 5' RACE reads again in MiXCR, with one record for every CDR3 protein. The sample lists more than 450,000 distinct CDR3 sequences, about a sixth occurring once. This CDR3 is built from 14 residues. The germline CDR1 and CDR2 sequences are SQVTM and ANQGSEA. For this clonotype: Its antigen is still unknown.

The sample taken for sequencing was PBMCs or a T cell subset sorted from them (not recorded which). The TCR sequence derives from an adult woman who had mild COVID-19 (a few samples of this study predate the infection). Cell type and time point are not known. The rearrangement joins TRBV29-1 to TRBJ2-1; 11 nucleotides agree with TRBD2. The CDR3 sequence: CRVRLAGPYNEQFF. In DNA form, the CDR3 reads TGCAGAGTTAGACTAGCGGGGCCGTACAATGAGCAGTTCTTC.